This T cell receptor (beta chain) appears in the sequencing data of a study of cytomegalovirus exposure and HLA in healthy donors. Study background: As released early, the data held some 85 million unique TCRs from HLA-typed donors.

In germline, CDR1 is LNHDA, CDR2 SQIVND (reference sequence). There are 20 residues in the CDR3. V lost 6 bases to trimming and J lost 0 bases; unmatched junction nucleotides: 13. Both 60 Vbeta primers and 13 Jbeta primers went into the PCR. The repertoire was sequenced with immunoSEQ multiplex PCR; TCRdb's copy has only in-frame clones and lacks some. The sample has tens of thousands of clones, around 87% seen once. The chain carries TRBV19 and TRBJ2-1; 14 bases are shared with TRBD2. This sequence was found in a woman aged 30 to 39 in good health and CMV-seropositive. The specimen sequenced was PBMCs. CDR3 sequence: CASSFSGLAGGSSSYNEQFF. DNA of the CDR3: TGTGCCAGTAGCTTCTCCGGACTAGCGGGAGGCTCGAGCTCCTACAATGAGCAGTTCTTC.